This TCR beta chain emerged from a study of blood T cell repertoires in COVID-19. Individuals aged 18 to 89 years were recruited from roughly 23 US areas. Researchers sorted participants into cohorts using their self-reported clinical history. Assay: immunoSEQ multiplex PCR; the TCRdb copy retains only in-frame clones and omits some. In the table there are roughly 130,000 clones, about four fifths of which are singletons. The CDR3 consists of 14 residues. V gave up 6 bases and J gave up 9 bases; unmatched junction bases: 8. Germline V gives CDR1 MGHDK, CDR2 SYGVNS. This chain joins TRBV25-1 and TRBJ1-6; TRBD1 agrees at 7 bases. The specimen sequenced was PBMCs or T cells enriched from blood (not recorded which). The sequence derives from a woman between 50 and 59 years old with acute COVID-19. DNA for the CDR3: TGTGCCAGCAGGGGTGACAGGGACAGTTCACCCCTCCACTTT. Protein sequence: CASRGDRDSSPLHF.